What follows is one T cell receptor (beta chain) and its context. Using its own MiXCR run on the 5' RACE reads, TCRdb lists one record per CDR3 protein. The sample lists 69,000 or so distinct CDR3 sequences, roughly 5% occurring once. The length of the CDR3 is 11 residues. The germline V and J ends were trimmed by 1 base and 12 bases, with 4 bases remaining between them. In germline, CDR1 is SEHNR, CDR2 FQNEAQ (reference sequence). This entry is derived from a study of CD8 T cells in ankylosing spondylitis. The chain carries TRBV7-9 and TRBJ1-6; D remains unclear. Material: blood, either unsorted or a sorted T cell fraction (not recorded which). This TCR was recovered from a male donor with ankylosing spondylitis or in good health (not recorded which). The CDR3 spells CASSLEGPLHF. The CDR3 DNA reads as TGTGCCAGCAGCTTAGAAGGACCCCTCCACTTT. Full variable domain (remainder filled in from reference TRBV7-9 and TRBJ1-6): DTGVSQNPRHKITKRGQNVTFRCDPISEHNRLYWYRQTLGQGPEFLTYFQNEAQLEKSRLLSDRFSAERPKGSFSTLEIQRTEQGDSAMYLCASSLEGPLHFGNGTRLTVT.